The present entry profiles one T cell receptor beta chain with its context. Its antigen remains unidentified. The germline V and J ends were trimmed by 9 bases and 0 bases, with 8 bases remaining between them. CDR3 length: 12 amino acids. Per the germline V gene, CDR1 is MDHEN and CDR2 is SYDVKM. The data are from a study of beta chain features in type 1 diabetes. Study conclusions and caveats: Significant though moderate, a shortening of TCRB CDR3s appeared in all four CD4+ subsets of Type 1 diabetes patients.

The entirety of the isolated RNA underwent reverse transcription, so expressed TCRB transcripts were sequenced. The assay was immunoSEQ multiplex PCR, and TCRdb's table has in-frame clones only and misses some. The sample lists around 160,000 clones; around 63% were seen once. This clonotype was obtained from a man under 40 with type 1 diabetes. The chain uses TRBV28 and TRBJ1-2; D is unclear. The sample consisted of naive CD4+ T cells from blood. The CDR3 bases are TGTGCCAGTACGATAGCTAACTATGGCTACACCTTC. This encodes CASTIANYGYTF.